Each of the 32 T cell receptor beta chains below was sequenced from the same sample in a study of patients and donors after allogeneic stem cell transplantation. TCRdb itself ran the RT-PCR reads through MiXCR, one entry per CDR3 protein. The sample lists about 960,000 distinct CDR3 sequences, over 15% seen once, with around 5.5% in the top ten. Sequencing was carried out using blood, either unsorted or a sorted T cell fraction (not recorded which). The receptors were sampled from a human donor who was either an allogeneic HSCT recipient or a stem cell or donor lymphocyte infusion donor (not recorded which). It is not recorded whose cells these are; they may come from a transplant donor.

Many counts were recorded for this clonotype. This chain joins TRBV21-1 and TRBJ1-1; the table's TRBD1 call for D was not verified on the DNA. TRBV21-1 is termed a pseudogene. The CDR3 spans 17 residues. The CDR3 coding sequence is TGTGCCAGCAGCAAATATGGACAGGGGGGAAGGAGCACTGAAGCTTTCTTT. It yields the protein CASSKYGQGGRSTEAFF.

This clonotype turned up a few times. V and J are TRBV7-9 and TRBJ2-7; the match to TRBD1 covers 7 bases. This CDR3 comprises 16 residues. Per the germline V gene, CDR1 is SEHNR and CDR2 is FQNEAQ (reference sequence). V trimming: 1 base; J trimming: 3 bases; junction bases outside the gene matches: 9. DNA for the CDR3: TGTGCCAGCAGCTTAGGATCGTCAGGGGGTATCTACGAGCAGTACTTC. This codes for CASSLGSSGGIYEQYF.

This clonotype was seen only a few times. The gene calls are TRBV2 and TRBJ2-1, with 13 bases fitting TRBD2. Germline V gene data show CDR1 as SNHLY and CDR2 as FYNNEI. This CDR3 has 15 residues. After removal of 4 bases from V and 7 bases from J, the junction contained 4 bases not matched to a gene. CDR3 in amino acids: CASSVGLAGVNEQFF. The DNA for the CDR3 is TGTGCCAGCAGTGTAGGACTAGCGGGGGTGAATGAGCAGTTCTTC.

The chain combines TRBV2 with TRBJ2-2, with D maybe TRBD1 (5 bases). Deletions cut 5 bases from V and 8 bases from J, with 21 bases between. Germline CDR1 reads SNHLY; CDR2 reads FYNNEI. The CDR3 loop spans 16 amino acids. The CDR3 sequence: CASSWDWQGKSGELFF. The CDR3 DNA is TGTGCCAGCAGTTGGGATTGGCAGGGTAAAAGTGGGGAGCTGTTTTTT.

The V gene is TRBV5-6, the J gene TRBJ2-7, with D hard to call. Germline V gives CDR1 SGHDT, CDR2 YYEEEE. The CDR3 covers 15 residues. V was pared by 0 bases and J by 0 bases, with 10 bases between. The CDR3 coding sequence is TGTGCCAGCAGCTTGGTCCGTCAGGTCTCCTACGAGCAGTACTTC. It specifies CASSLVRQVSYEQYF.

This clonotype was seen only a few times. The chain carries TRBV29-1 and TRBJ1-2; 9 bases are shared with TRBD1. V was clipped by 7 bases and J by 6 bases; unmatched bases: 3. From germline, CDR1 is SQVTM and CDR2 ANQGSEA. The CDR3 is 11 amino acids. As DNA, the CDR3 is TGCAGCGGGGACAGGGAGGATGGCTACACCTTC. Protein sequence: CSGDREDGYTF.

This clonotype was counted many times. The chain is built from TRBV12-3 or TRBV12-4 and TRBJ2-2; D may be TRBD1 or TRBD2 (5 bases each). The germline V and J ends were trimmed by 5 bases and 2 bases, with 18 bases remaining between them. This CDR3 has 17 residues. The CDR3, as DNA: TGTGCCAGCAGTCCCGGGGCAGTTGGGGCAAACACCGGGGAGCTGTTTTTT. Its translation is CASSPGAVGANTGELFF.

Concerning this clonotype: At one end, the junction sequence differs from germline, possibly due to a read error. The gene calls are TRBV7-7 and TRBJ2-5, with TRBD2 identical over 15 bases. The CDR3 consists of 17 residues. The V gene's germline CDR1 is SSHAT and CDR2 FNYEAQ (reference sequence). The CDR3 DNA follows: TGTGCTAGCAGCAGGGGACTAGCGGGGGGTTTTCAAGAGACCCAGTACTTC. Amino acid sequence: CASSRGLAGGFQETQYF.

This clonotype has ten or more counts. J is TRBJ2-1 and V is TRBV7-8, with 9 positions matching TRBD2. The trim removed 4 bases at V and 5 bases at J, leaving 6 bases unmatched. Germline V gene data show CDR1 as SGHVS and CDR2 as FQNEAQ. The length of the CDR3 is 15 residues. The DNA of the CDR3 is TGTGCCAGCAGCTACCTAGCGGGGTTCAACAATGAGCAGTTCTTC. This gives the protein CASSYLAGFNNEQFF.

In this sample, this clonotype turned up a few times. The rearrangement joins TRBV14 to TRBJ2-7; TRBD2 matches 12 bases. Germline loops: CDR1 SGHDN, CDR2 FVKESK. The junction had 9 bases not matched to a gene; V was cut back by 0 bases and J by 0 bases. The CDR3 spans 19 residues. CDR3 residues: CASSQEMGLAGGSSYEQYF. In nucleotides, the CDR3 is TGTGCCAGCAGCCAAGAGATGGGGCTAGCGGGAGGGAGCTCCTACGAGCAGTACTTC.

J is TRBJ2-5 and V is TRBV5-1, with TRBD2 matching 8 bases. Germline assignment: CDR1 SGHRS and CDR2 YFSETQ. The CDR3 sequence is 13 residues long. V trimming: 6 bases; J trimming: 5 bases; junction bases outside the gene matches: 6. The CDR3 region has the DNA TGCGCCAGCAAAGCGGGAGTTGGGGAGACCCAGTACTTC. Residues: CASKAGVGETQYF. Using reference TRBV5-1 and TRBJ2-5 for the parts outside the CDR3, the full variable domain is KAGVTQTPRYLIKTRGQQVTLSCSPISGHRSVSWYQQTPGQGLQFLFEYFSETQRNKGNFPGRFSGRQFSNSRSEMNVSTLELGDSALYLCASKAGVGETQYFGPGTRLLVL.

This clonotype was seen a single time. The chain uses TRBV5-1 and TRBJ1-2; 9 bases agree with TRBD1. Germline V gene data show CDR1 as SGHRS and CDR2 as YFSETQ. The CDR3 consists of 15 residues. V lost 4 bases to trimming and J lost 4 bases; unmatched junction nucleotides: 8. CDR3 sequence: CASSLPRTGAYGYTF. For the CDR3, the DNA is TGCGCCAGCAGCCTTCCTAGGACAGGGGCCTATGGCTACACCTTC.

The J gene is TRBJ1-6, the V gene TRBV20-1; D is ambiguous. CDR1 and CDR2 (germline): DFQATT, SNEGSKA (reference sequence). V lost 0 bases and J lost 9, with 18 bases in between. This CDR3 spans 16 amino acids. The DNA of the CDR3 is TGCAGTGCTAGAGATCCCGTACTCGGGATAATTTCACCCCTCCACTTT. It yields the protein CSARDPVLGIISPLHF.

There are a few counts of this clonotype. The chain combines TRBV5-1 with TRBJ2-4; D is perhaps TRBD1 or TRBD2 (5 bases each). The germline V and J ends were trimmed by 2 bases and 2 bases, with 11 bases remaining between them. The CDR3 spans 15 residues. The V gene's germline CDR1 is SGHRS and CDR2 YFSETQ. CDR3 sequence reads: CASSFMWGTKNIQYF. The CDR3 DNA reads TGCGCCAGCAGCTTTATGTGGGGGACCAAAAACATTCAGTACTTC.

This clonotype was observed a handful of times. V is TRBV19 and J is TRBJ2-5; tentatively, D is TRBD1 or TRBD2 (6 bases each). This CDR3 is built from 14 residues. Trimming removed 3 bases from V and 4 bases from J, with 12 bases in between. Germline V gives CDR1 LNHDA, CDR2 SQIVND (reference sequence). The CDR3 sequence: CASSMAGEAETQYF. In nucleotides, the CDR3 is TGTGCCAGTAGTATGGCAGGGGAGGCAGAGACCCAGTACTTC.

The rearrangement joins TRBV5-1 to TRBJ1-6, with D perhaps TRBD1 (5 bases). The V end was cut by 4 bases, the J end by 6 bases, with 20 bases between. The CDR3 covers 17 residues. Per the germline V gene, CDR1 is SGHRS and CDR2 is YFSETQ. The CDR3 DNA reads as TGCGCCAGCAGCGGGGGTCGGGGCTCGAGAGGTAATTCACCCCTCCACTTT. Translated, it gives CASSGGRGSRGNSPLHF.

This clonotype was counted only a few times. The chain joins TRBV9 to TRBJ2-1; 8 nucleotides line up with TRBD2. Germline V gene lookup returns CDR1 SGDLS and CDR2 YYNGEE. This CDR3 spans 16 amino acids. V trimming: 4 bases; J trimming: 4 bases; junction bases outside the gene matches: 10. DNA for the CDR3: TGTGCCAGCAGCATTCACCACCTAGCGGGTTACAATGAGCAGTTCTTC. It codes for CASSIHHLAGYNEQFF.

The table lists this clonotype with a few counts. The rearrangement uses TRBV15 and TRBJ2-7; TRBD1 matches 10 bases. Looked up from germline, CDR1 is LNHNV and CDR2 is YYDKDF (reference sequence). After removal of 3 bases from V and 4 bases from J, the junction contained 3 bases not matched to a gene. CDR3 size: 14 residues. CDR3 loop: CATSSRTGGYEQYF. CDR3 bases: TGTGCCACCAGCAGCCGGACAGGGGGTTACGAGCAGTACTTC.

Many counts were recorded for this clonotype. The chain recombines TRBV5-1 with TRBJ2-2; a weak D match, TRBD2 (6 bases). This CDR3 is 13 amino acids long. The V end was cut by 4 bases, the J end by 6 bases, with 10 bases between. CDR1 is SGHRS, CDR2 YFSETQ, per germline. In nucleotides, the CDR3 is TGCGCCAGCAGCCCGGGGAGGCCCGGGGAGCTGTTTTTT. This codes for CASSPGRPGELFF.

The CDR3 DNA reads TGCAGTGCGATACTAGCGGCCAGCTCCTACAATGAGCAGTTCTTC. This gives the protein CSAILAASSYNEQFF. V is TRBV20-1 and J is TRBJ2-1; TRBD2 aligns across 8 bases. CDR1 and CDR2 (germline): DFQATT, SNEGSKA (reference sequence). V gave up 6 bases and J gave up 0 bases; unmatched junction bases: 7. The CDR3 consists of 15 residues.

In this sample, this clonotype turned up a few times. The genes are TRBV4-2 and TRBJ2-7, with D possibly being TRBD2 (6 bases). Trimming took off 3 bases at V and 4 bases at J, with 10 bases between the two ends. CDR3 length: 13 amino acids. CDR1 is LGHNA, CDR2 YNFKEQ, per germline. The CDR3 DNA follows: TGTGCCAGCAGCCACAGGACTACTTACGAGCAGTACTTC. Its protein is CASSHRTTYEQYF.

This clonotype appeared a few times. V usage is TRBV29-1 and J usage is TRBJ2-7, with D perhaps TRBD2 (6 bases). The V and J ends lost 0 bases and 3 bases respectively, with 9 bases between them. Germline V gene lookup returns CDR1 SQVTM and CDR2 ANQGSEA. The CDR3 is 13 residues long. The CDR3 loop is CSVEEGGDYEQYF. The CDR3 region has the DNA TGCAGCGTTGAAGAAGGAGGGGACTACGAGCAGTACTTC.

This clonotype has only a few counts. The genes are TRBV6-1 and TRBJ1-5; 8 positions agree with TRBD1. The CDR3 is 13 residues long. The germline CDR1 and CDR2 sequences are MNHNS and SASEGT. The V segment lost 7 bases and the J segment 7 bases; nucleotides outside the gene matches: 6. The CDR3 is CASKGQGLQPQHF. The CDR3 region has the DNA TGTGCCAGCAAAGGACAGGGATTGCAGCCCCAGCATTTT.

This chain links TRBV9 with TRBJ2-7; maybe TRBD2 (5 bases). The CDR3 covers 14 residues. Trimming took off 0 bases at V and 7 bases at J, with 14 bases between the two ends. Germline-derived CDR1 and CDR2 are SGDLS and YYNGEE. The CDR3 protein is CASSVVGNSGEQYF. The CDR3 coding sequence is TGTGCCAGCAGCGTAGTCGGGAACTCTGGGGAGCAGTACTTC.

The rearrangement links TRBV5-1 to TRBJ2-7, with TRBD2 matching over 7 bases. Germline CDR1 reads SGHRS; CDR2 reads YFSETQ. V dropped 4 bases and J dropped 3; count of bases not matched to a gene: 7. The CDR3 is made up of 14 amino acids. The CDR3 loop reads CASSTSAGSYEQYF. The CDR3 DNA is TGCGCCAGCAGCACCTCAGCGGGAAGCTACGAGCAGTACTTC.

This clonotype was counted only a few times. The V and J genes are TRBV7-2 and TRBJ2-7, with TRBD1 matching over 8 bases. J lost 7 bases, V lost 4 bases, and 9 bases had no gene match. The CDR3 is made up of 14 amino acids. Germline-derived CDR1 and CDR2 are SGHTA and FQGNSA. CDR3 coding DNA: TGTGCCAGCAGCTCCCGACAGGGGCGAGCGGAGCAGTACTTC. Translation: CASSSRQGRAEQYF.

The CDR3 spells CSARAFNRDGNTEAFF. DNA of the CDR3: TGCAGTGCTAGAGCCTTCAACCGGGACGGGAACACTGAAGCTTTCTTT. The chain couples TRBV20-1 to TRBJ1-1; a weak D match, TRBD1 (5 bases). V gave up 1 base and J gave up 1 base, with 16 bases separating them. CDR3 length: 16 residues. The germline gives CDR1 DFQATT, CDR2 SNEGSKA (reference sequence).

This clonotype was seen a few times. The rearrangement joins TRBV30 to TRBJ2-7; D is unclear. There are 11 residues in the CDR3. In germline, CDR1 is GTSNPN, CDR2 SVGIG (reference sequence). V shed 1 base and J shed 4 bases, with 5 bases lying between them. CDR3 bases: TGTGCCTGGAGTGACATGTACGAGCAGTACTTC. Protein product: CAWSDMYEQYF.

This clonotype was seen a few times. The genes are TRBV12-3 or TRBV12-4 and TRBJ1-2; 11 nucleotides agree with TRBD1. This CDR3 is built from 15 residues. V lost 3 bases and J lost 7; bases outside the gene matches: 7. In DNA form, the CDR3 reads TGTGCCAGCAGTTTGGTCGGGACAGGGGGAAGTGGCTACACCTTC. Encoded protein: CASSLVGTGGSGYTF.

The chain employs TRBV12-3 or TRBV12-4 and TRBJ2-1; D is uncertain. The CDR3 is 13 amino acids. V dropped 7 bases and J dropped 5 bases, with 12 bases sitting between them. For the CDR3, the DNA is TGTGCCAGCACCTCTTTGGCGCACAATGAGCAGTTCTTC. Amino acid sequence: CASTSLAHNEQFF.

The chain links TRBV5-1 to TRBJ2-7, with D possibly TRBD1 on 6 matching bases. The CDR3 extends over 13 amino acids. CDR1 is SGHRS, CDR2 YFSETQ, per germline. V lost 0 bases, J lost 7 bases, and 11 bases lay in between. The CDR3 sequence is CASSLGQAKEQYF. The DNA for the CDR3 is TGCGCCAGCAGCTTGGGACAGGCTAAAGAGCAGTACTTC.

Ten or more counts support this clonotype. The CDR3 DNA sequence: TGTGCCAGCAGCCGAGGGAGTCGGGACACTGAAGCTTTCTTT. This codes for CASSRGSRDTEAFF. The V gene is TRBV6-2 or TRBV6-3, the J gene TRBJ1-1, with unresolved D. Germline V gives CDR1 MNHEY, CDR2 SVGEGT. The CDR3 is made up of 14 amino acids. The germline V and J ends were trimmed by 6 bases and 3 bases, with 14 bases remaining between them.